The source of this TCR beta chain is a study of graft-versus-host responses after intestinal transplantation. This CDR3 contains 15 residues. The germline gives CDR1 MNHEY, CDR2 SMNVEV (reference sequence). V lost 4 bases to trimming and J lost 3 bases; unmatched junction nucleotides: 6. Profiling relied on immunoSEQ multiplex PCR, and the TCRdb table lists in-frame clones only, not all of them. The sample yields 98,000 or so clones, about 84% seen once. The receptor comes from a human patient who received an intestinal transplant, so some T cells may come from the graft donor. Source: PBMCs, taken 255 days after intestinal transplant. The chain combines TRBV27 with TRBJ2-7; 10 nucleotides match TRBD2. CDR3 sequence reads: CASSSGTSAHYEQYF. The CDR3 nucleotides read TGTGCCAGCAGTTCCGGGACTAGCGCGCACTACGAGCAGTACTTC.